The 10 T cell receptor beta chains below were found in one sample sequenced in a study of neurological immune-mediated disorders. TCRdb recomputed calls from the 5' RACE reads with MiXCR, one row per CDR3 protein. The table includes just under 45,000 distinct CDR3 sequences, roughly 13% detected once. Material for sequencing was PBMCs. Source of these receptors: a female donor in good health.

This clonotype was counted many times. The V gene is TRBV3-1, the J gene TRBJ1-4, with D perhaps TRBD1 (5 bases). The germline V and J ends were trimmed by 0 bases and 8 bases, with 10 bases remaining between them. CDR1 and CDR2 (germline): LGHDT, YNNKEL (reference sequence). CDR3 length: 14 amino acids. The CDR3 protein is CASSQDGGAEKLFF. The CDR3 DNA follows: TGTGCCAGCAGCCAAGACGGGGGAGCCGAAAAACTGTTTTTT.

In this sample, this clonotype turned up many times. The V call is TRBV12-3 or TRBV12-4, the J call TRBJ1-1; D is perhaps TRBD1 (5 bases). This CDR3 has 14 amino acids. The V end was cut by 1 base, the J end by 5 bases, with 11 bases between. CDR3 bases: TGTGCCAGCAGTTTAGGAACAGGCTATACTGAAGCTTTCTTT. Translating gives CASSLGTGYTEAFF.

This clonotype occurred many times. Sequence at one end of the junction differs from germline and may be a read error. The gene calls are TRBV2 and TRBJ2-2; D may be TRBD2 (7 bases). The CDR3 is made up of 16 amino acids. Germline V gene lookup returns CDR1 SNHLY and CDR2 FYNNEI. The CDR3 sequence is CVSSVGGDTNTGELFF. DNA of the CDR3: TGTGTCAGCAGCGTAGGGGGGGATACGAACACCGGGGAGCTGTTTTTT.

This clonotype showed up many times. One end of the junction is discordant with germline, which a read error may explain. This chain connects TRBV7-7 to TRBJ2-1; 7 positions match TRBD2. The germline V gene encodes CDR1 SSHAT and CDR2 FNYEAQ (reference sequence). The CDR3 consists of 16 residues. The CDR3 region is CASSIGVGGSYNEQFF. In nucleotides, the CDR3 is TGTGCTAGCAGCATAGGAGTCGGGGGGTCCTACAATGAGCAGTTCTTC.

This clonotype was counted at least ten times. The V call is TRBV5-1, the J call TRBJ1-1; 8 bases are shared with TRBD1. The CDR3 is made up of 14 amino acids. V trimming: 4 bases; J trimming: 0 bases; junction bases outside the gene matches: 2. Germline lookup yields CDR1 SGHRS and CDR2 YFSETQ. The CDR3 region is CASSPGQVNTEAFF. In DNA form, the CDR3 reads TGCGCCAGCAGCCCGGGACAGGTGAACACTGAAGCTTTCTTT.

This clonotype was found many times. The V and J genes are TRBV27 and TRBJ2-6; D ambiguous. CDR1 and CDR2 (germline): MNHEY, SMNVEV (reference sequence). V was shortened by 5 bases and J by 4 bases, with 18 bases between the two germline ends. This CDR3 spans 17 amino acids. CDR3 coding DNA: TGTGCCAGCAGTCCCCGGTATTTAAGAACCGGGGCCAACGTCCTGACTTTC. As protein: CASSPRYLRTGANVLTF.

This clonotype was recorded many times. The rearrangement joins TRBV15 to TRBJ2-1; 8 nucleotides agree with TRBD2. Germline V CDR1 and CDR2: LNHNV, YYDKDF (reference sequence). The V gene end was trimmed by 1 base and the J gene end by 9 bases; junction bases not matched to a gene: 14. This CDR3 has 17 amino acids. This CDR3 is CATSRGGAGTSNFEQFF. For the CDR3, the DNA is TGTGCCACCAGCAGAGGGGGGGCCGGGACTAGTAACTTTGAGCAGTTCTTC.

This clonotype was recorded at least ten times. The chain is built from TRBV30 and TRBJ1-4; D is perhaps TRBD1 (6 bases). CDR3 length equals 15 residues. Germline V lookup: CDR1 GTSNPN, CDR2 SVGIG (reference sequence). Trimming shortened V by 0 bases and J by 5 bases, and 13 bases separated the two germline ends. The CDR3 reads CAWSVTGHINEKLFF. Written as DNA, the CDR3 is TGTGCCTGGAGTGTAACGGGACATATAAATGAAAAACTGTTTTTT.

The chain recombines TRBV5-1 with TRBJ1-5; D remains unclear. From germline, CDR1 is SGHRS and CDR2 YFSETQ. The CDR3 loop spans 13 amino acids. Between the trimmed V and J ends, which lost 4 bases and 6 bases, there was a span of 11 bases. CDR3 in amino acids: CASSHLTSQPQHF. The CDR3 DNA follows: TGCGCCAGCAGCCACCTGACAAGTCAGCCCCAGCATTTT.

This clonotype was observed many times. The rearrangement joins TRBV3-1 to TRBJ2-2, with D possibly TRBD2 on 5 matching bases. This CDR3 region has 16 residues. Trimming shortened V by 4 bases and J by 1 base, and 13 bases separated the two germline ends. Germline V lookup: CDR1 LGHDT, CDR2 YNNKEL (reference sequence). The CDR3 spells CASSPKRPMNTGELFF. The CDR3 coding sequence is TGTGCCAGCAGCCCTAAGCGGCCAATGAACACCGGGGAGCTGTTTTTT.